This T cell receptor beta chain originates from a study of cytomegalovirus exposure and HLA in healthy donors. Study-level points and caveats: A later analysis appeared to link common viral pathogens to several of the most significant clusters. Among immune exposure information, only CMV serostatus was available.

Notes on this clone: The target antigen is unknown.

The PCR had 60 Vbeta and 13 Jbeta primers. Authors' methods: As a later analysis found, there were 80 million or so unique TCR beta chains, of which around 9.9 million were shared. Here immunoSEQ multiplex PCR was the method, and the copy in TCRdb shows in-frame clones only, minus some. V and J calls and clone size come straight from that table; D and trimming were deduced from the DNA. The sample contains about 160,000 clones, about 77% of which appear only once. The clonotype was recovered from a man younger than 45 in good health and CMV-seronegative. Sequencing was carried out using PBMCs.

The DNA of the CDR3 is TGTGCCAGCAGTTTTATCAGTCCCCCGCAAAATGAAAAACTGTTTTTT. As protein: CASSFISPPQNEKLFF. The V call is TRBV27, the J call TRBJ1-4; D call uncertain. Germline assignment: CDR1 MNHEY and CDR2 SMNVEV (reference sequence). The V and J ends lost 3 bases and 5 bases respectively, with 16 bases between them. The CDR3 is made up of 16 amino acids. The full variable domain, with the rest looked up from reference TRBV27 and TRBJ1-4, is EAQVTQNPRYLITVTGKKLTVTCSQNMNHEYMSWYRQDPGLGLRQIYYSMNVEVTDKGDVPEGYKVSRKEKRNFPLILESPSPNQTSLYFCASSFISPPQNEKLFFGSGTQLSVL.